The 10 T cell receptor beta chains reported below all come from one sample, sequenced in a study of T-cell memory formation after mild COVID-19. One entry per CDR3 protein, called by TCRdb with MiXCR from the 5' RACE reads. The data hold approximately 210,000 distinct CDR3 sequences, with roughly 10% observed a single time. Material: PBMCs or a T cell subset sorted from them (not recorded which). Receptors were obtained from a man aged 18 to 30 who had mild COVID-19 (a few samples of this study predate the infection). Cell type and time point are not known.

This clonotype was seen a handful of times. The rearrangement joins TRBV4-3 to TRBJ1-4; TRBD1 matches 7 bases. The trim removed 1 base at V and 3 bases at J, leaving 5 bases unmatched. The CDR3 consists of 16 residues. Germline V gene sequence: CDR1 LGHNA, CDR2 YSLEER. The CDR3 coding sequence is TGCGCCAGCAGCCAAGGACCAGGACAGGCTAATGAAAAACTGTTTTTT. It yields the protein CASSQGPGQANEKLFF.

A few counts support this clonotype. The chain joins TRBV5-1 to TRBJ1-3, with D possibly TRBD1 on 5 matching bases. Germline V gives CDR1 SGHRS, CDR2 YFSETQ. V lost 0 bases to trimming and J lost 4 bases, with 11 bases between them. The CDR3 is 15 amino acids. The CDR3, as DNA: TGCGCCAGCAGCTTGGTGGGACCTCGCGGAAACACCATATATTTT. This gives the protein CASSLVGPRGNTIYF.

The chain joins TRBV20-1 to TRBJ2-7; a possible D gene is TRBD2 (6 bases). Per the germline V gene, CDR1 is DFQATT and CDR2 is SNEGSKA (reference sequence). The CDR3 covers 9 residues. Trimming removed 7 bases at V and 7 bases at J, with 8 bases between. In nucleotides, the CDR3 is TGCAGTGTGGGGGGAGAGCAGTACGTC. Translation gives CSVGGEQYV.

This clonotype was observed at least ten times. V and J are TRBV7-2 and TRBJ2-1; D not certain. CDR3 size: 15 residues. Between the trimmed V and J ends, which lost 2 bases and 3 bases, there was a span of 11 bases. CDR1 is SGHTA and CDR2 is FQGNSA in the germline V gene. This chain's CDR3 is CASSLKGDVYNEQFF. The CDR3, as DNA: TGTGCCAGCAGCTTAAAGGGTGACGTCTACAATGAGCAGTTCTTC.

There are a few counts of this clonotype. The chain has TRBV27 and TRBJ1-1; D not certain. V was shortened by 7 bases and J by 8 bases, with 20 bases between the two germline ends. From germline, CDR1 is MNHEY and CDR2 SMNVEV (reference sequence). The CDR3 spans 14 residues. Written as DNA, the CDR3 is TGTGCCAGCATCGGGCTGATGGCGGGCCTGGAAGCTTTCTTT. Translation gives CASIGLMAGLEAFF.

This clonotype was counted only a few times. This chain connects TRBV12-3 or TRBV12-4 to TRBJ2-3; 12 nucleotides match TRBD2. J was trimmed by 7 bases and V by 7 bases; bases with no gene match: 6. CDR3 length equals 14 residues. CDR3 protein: CASTLAGGINTQYF. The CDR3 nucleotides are TGTGCCAGCACCCTAGCGGGGGGGATAAATACGCAGTATTTT.

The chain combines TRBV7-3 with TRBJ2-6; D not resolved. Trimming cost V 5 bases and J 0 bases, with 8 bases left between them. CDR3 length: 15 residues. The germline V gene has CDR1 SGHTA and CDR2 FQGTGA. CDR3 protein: CASSKQSSGANVLTF. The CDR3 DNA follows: TGTGCCAGCAGCAAACAGAGCTCTGGGGCCAACGTCCTGACTTTC.

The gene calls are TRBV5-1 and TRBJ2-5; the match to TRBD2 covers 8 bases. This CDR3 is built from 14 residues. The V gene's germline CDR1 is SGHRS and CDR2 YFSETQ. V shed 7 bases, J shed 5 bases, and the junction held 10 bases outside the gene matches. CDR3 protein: CASCNRGGRETQYF. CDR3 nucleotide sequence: TGCGCCAGCTGCAACCGGGGGGGCCGTGAGACCCAGTACTTC.

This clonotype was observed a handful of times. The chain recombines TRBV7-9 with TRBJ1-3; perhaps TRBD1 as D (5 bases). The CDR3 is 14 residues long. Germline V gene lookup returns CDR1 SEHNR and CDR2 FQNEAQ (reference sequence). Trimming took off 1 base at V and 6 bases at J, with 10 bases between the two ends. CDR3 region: CASSLDGGANTIYF. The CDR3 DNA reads TGTGCCAGCAGCTTAGACGGGGGTGCAAACACCATATATTTT.

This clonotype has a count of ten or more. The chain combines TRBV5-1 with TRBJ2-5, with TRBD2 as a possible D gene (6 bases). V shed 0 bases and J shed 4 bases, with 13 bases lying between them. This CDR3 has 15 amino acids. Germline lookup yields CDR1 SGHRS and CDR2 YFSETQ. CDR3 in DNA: TGCGCCAGCAGCTTGGTTGGGGGAGGAGGAGAGACCCAGTACTTC. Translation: CASSLVGGGGETQYF.